The 23 T cell receptor beta chains below were found in one sample sequenced in a study of cytomegalovirus exposure and HLA in healthy donors. Primers included in the PCR were 60 Vbeta and 13 Jbeta primers. Some clones are missing from TCRdb's copy, which holds only in-frame ones; the method was immunoSEQ multiplex PCR. The table has about 110,000 clones, around three quarters seen once. Sequenced input: PBMCs. Every receptor here comes from a woman younger than 35 in good health and CMV-seropositive.

This chain connects TRBV5-1 to TRBJ2-7, with 9 bases fitting TRBD1. This CDR3 spans 14 amino acids. Germline V CDR1 and CDR2: SGHRS, YFSETQ. Trimming cost V 4 bases and J 3 bases; bases outside gene matches: 5. The CDR3 loop reads CASSPQGQGYEQYF. Here the CDR3 DNA reads TGCGCCAGCAGCCCACAGGGACAGGGCTACGAGCAGTACTTC.

Details on this clone: The junction and the germline gene differ at one end; a read error may be behind it. This chain connects TRBV9 to TRBJ2-6; 7 bases are shared with TRBD1. Germline V gives CDR1 SGDLS, CDR2 YYNGEE. The CDR3 is made up of 17 amino acids. CDR3 bases: TGTGACAGCAGCGTAGGACAGGTTAACTCTGGGGCCAACGTCCTGACTTTC. It encodes CDSSVGQVNSGANVLTF.

The rearrangement links TRBV5-6 to TRBJ2-3; 9 positions match TRBD1. The CDR3 contains 15 residues. J was trimmed by 2 bases and V by 4 bases; bases with no gene match: 5. Germline lookup yields CDR1 SGHDT and CDR2 YYEEEE. CDR3 sequence reads: CASSLNRGHTDTQYF. The CDR3 DNA is TGTGCCAGCAGCCTGAACAGGGGGCACACAGATACGCAGTATTTT.

The genes are TRBV5-1 and TRBJ2-1, with 11 bases aligning to TRBD2. The junction had 5 bases not matched to a gene; V was cut back by 0 bases and J by 0 bases. CDR3 length: 18 residues. The germline V gene has CDR1 SGHRS and CDR2 YFSETQ. CDR3 region: CASSLELAGGPSYNEQFF. The CDR3, as DNA: TGCGCCAGCAGCTTGGAGTTAGCGGGAGGGCCCTCCTACAATGAGCAGTTCTTC.

The chain combines TRBV27 with TRBJ1-2; TRBD1 matches at 7 bases. The CDR3 loop spans 13 amino acids. CDR1 MNHEY and CDR2 SMNVEV come from the germline V gene (reference sequence). V shed 5 bases, J shed 4 bases, and the junction held 4 bases outside the gene matches. In DNA form, the CDR3 reads TGTGCCAGCAGTCTCCGGGACAGCTATGGCTACACCTTC. Protein: CASSLRDSYGYTF.

This sequence joins TRBV6-4 and TRBJ1-2; 8 bases line up with TRBD1. CDR3 length equals 17 residues. V trimming: 0 bases; J trimming: 4 bases; junction bases outside the gene matches: 10. Per the germline V gene, CDR1 is MRHNA and CDR2 is SNTAGT. This CDR3 reads CASSDSPGQVRSYGYTF. Written as DNA, the CDR3 is TGTGCCAGCAGTGACTCGCCGGGACAGGTTAGGAGCTATGGCTACACCTTC.

The J gene is TRBJ2-5, the V gene TRBV19; the match to TRBD2 covers 12 bases. Germline V gives CDR1 LNHDA, CDR2 SQIVND (reference sequence). J gave up 7 bases and V 1 base, and 7 bases lay outside the gene matches. The CDR3 sequence is 16 residues long. This chain's CDR3 is CASSIVGTSGRATQYF. CDR3 DNA sequence: TGTGCCAGTAGTATAGTCGGGACTAGCGGGCGGGCGACCCAGTACTTC.

This chain joins TRBV5-4 and TRBJ2-7; D possibly corresponds to TRBD1 (5 bases). The CDR3 is made up of 17 amino acids. The V end was cut by 0 bases, the J end by 1 base, with 17 bases between. Germline assignment: CDR1 SGHNT and CDR2 YYREEE (reference sequence). The CDR3 nucleotides read TGTGCCAGCAGCTTGGCCAAGGGCGGCCGACAGTCCTACGAGCAGTACTTC. Protein sequence: CASSLAKGGRQSYEQYF.

The J gene is TRBJ1-1, the V gene TRBV6-5; 7 bases fit TRBD1. Germline V gives CDR1 MNHEY, CDR2 SVGAGI. This CDR3 contains 12 residues. The V segment lost 5 bases and the J segment 8 bases; nucleotides outside the gene matches: 5. The CDR3 sequence: CASSRQGLEAFF. DNA for the CDR3: TGTGCCAGCAGTCGACAGGGCTTAGAAGCTTTCTTT.

The chain links TRBV28 to TRBJ2-7; possibly TRBD1 for D (6 bases). The ends were cut back, 2 bases at V and 3 bases at J, with 17 bases in the middle. Germline lookup yields CDR1 MDHEN and CDR2 SYDVKM. The CDR3 length is 16 residues. CDR3 residues: CASSLQQGFRIYEQYF. CDR3 DNA sequence: TGTGCCAGCAGTTTACAACAGGGTTTCAGGATCTACGAGCAGTACTTC.

The chain joins TRBV27 to TRBJ2-7; D gene unclear. The V gene lost 3 bases and the J gene lost 5 bases, with 11 bases spanning the gap. The CDR3 totals 13 residues. CDR1 is MNHEY and CDR2 is SMNVEV in the germline V gene (reference sequence). The CDR3 DNA sequence: TGTGCCAGCAGTTTTAGAGGCCCGAACGAGCAGTACTTC. This encodes CASSFRGPNEQYF.

This chain joins TRBV4-2 and TRBJ1-2, with D perhaps matching TRBD1 (6 bases). Germline V lookup: CDR1 LGHNA, CDR2 YNFKEQ. The CDR3 totals 13 residues. Trimming took off 0 bases at V and 9 bases at J, with 11 bases between the two ends. CDR3 residues: CASSQDAGTSYTF. In DNA, the CDR3 is TGTGCCAGCAGCCAAGATGCTGGGACAAGCTACACCTTC.

The chain recombines TRBV9 with TRBJ2-1, with 11 bases matching TRBD2. This CDR3 has 17 amino acids. The trim removed 3 bases at V and 2 bases at J, leaving 7 bases unmatched. Germline V CDR1 and CDR2: SGDLS, YYNGEE. The CDR3 here is CASSALSGRATYNEQFF. In DNA form, the CDR3 reads TGTGCCAGCAGCGCACTTAGCGGGAGGGCAACCTACAATGAGCAGTTCTTC.

The chain uses TRBV2 and TRBJ2-3; D might be TRBD1 (6 bases). Trimming cost V 9 bases and J 4 bases, with 14 bases left between them. Germline V gene lookup returns CDR1 SNHLY and CDR2 FYNNEI. The CDR3 consists of 13 residues. CDR3 amino acids: CARGAGAADTQYF. Here the CDR3 DNA reads TGTGCCAGGGGAGCAGGGGCAGCAGATACGCAGTATTTT.

The chain links TRBV14 to TRBJ2-2; 10 positions agree with TRBD1. The germline CDR1 and CDR2 sequences are SGHDN and FVKESK. The CDR3 has 18 amino acids. J lost 2 bases, V lost 4 bases, and 10 bases had no gene match. The CDR3 nucleotides read TGTGCCAGCAGCCGATGGGACAGGGGCGTATCAAACACCGGGGAGCTGTTTTTT. Translated: CASSRWDRGVSNTGELFF.

The V and J genes are TRBV5-1 and TRBJ2-7; perhaps TRBD1 as D (6 bases). The CDR3 is made up of 16 amino acids. Trimming stripped 0 bases from V and 4 bases from J, with 17 bases between. Germline V gene sequence: CDR1 SGHRS, CDR2 YFSETQ. DNA of the CDR3: TGCGCCAGCAGCTTGGTTGTGGGGGCCCGGACTTACGAGCAGTACTTC. As protein: CASSLVVGARTYEQYF.

The chain links TRBV29-1 to TRBJ2-7, with D uncertain. The CDR3 totals 12 residues. The germline CDR1 and CDR2 sequences are SQVTM and ANQGSEA. Trimming stripped 4 bases from V and 0 bases from J, with 7 bases between. DNA for the CDR3: TGCAGCGTTGTCCGAGACTCCTACGAGCAGTACTTC. It translates to CSVVRDSYEQYF.

The CDR3 sequence is CASSYKSQPLNYGYTF. CDR3 sequence (DNA): TGTGCCAGCAGTTACAAGTCACAGCCCCTCAATTATGGCTACACCTTC. The chain employs TRBV6-5 and TRBJ1-2; D is uncertain. V lost 2 bases and J lost 5, with 18 bases in between. The CDR3 extends over 16 amino acids. The V gene's germline CDR1 is MNHEY and CDR2 SVGAGI.

The rearrangement joins TRBV28 to TRBJ2-1, with a possible D match to TRBD1 (6 bases). The CDR3 runs to 11 residues. Trimming took 4 bases from V and 15 from J, leaving 13 bases between them. CDR1 and CDR2 (germline): MDHEN, SYDVKM. The DNA for the CDR3 is TGTGCCAGCAGTTCTCGTCAGGGGCGGTTCTTC. Encoded protein: CASSSRQGRFF.

The sample holds a few counts of this clone. The gene calls are TRBV4-1 and TRBJ1-4, with unresolved D. Per germline, CDR1 MGHRA and CDR2 YSYEKL. The CDR3 contains 14 residues. Trimming stripped 4 bases from V and 5 bases from J, with 11 bases between. The CDR3 region is CASSPLKGNEKLFF. DNA for the CDR3: TGCGCCAGCAGCCCACTAAAAGGAAATGAAAAACTGTTTTTT.

The J gene is TRBJ2-7, the V gene TRBV13; D not certain. The CDR3 has 12 amino acids. Germline V gene lookup returns CDR1 PRHDT and CDR2 FYEKMQ (reference sequence). Trimming removed 4 bases from V and 5 bases from J, with 9 bases in between. This chain's CDR3 is CASSSQAHEQYF. Here the CDR3 DNA reads TGTGCCAGCAGCTCCCAAGCCCACGAGCAGTACTTC. The entire variable domain, with the rest obtained from reference TRBV13 and TRBJ2-7, is as follows: AAGVIQSPRHLIKEKRETATLKCYPIPRHDTVYWYQQGPGQDPQFLISFYEKMQSDKGSIPDRFSAQQFSDYHSELNMSSLELGDSALYFCASSSQAHEQYFGPGTRLTVT.

This chain connects TRBV5-1 to TRBJ1-1, with TRBD1 matching 7 bases. V dropped 5 bases and J dropped 1; count of bases not matched to a gene: 5. The CDR3 covers 14 residues. Germline V gene sequence: CDR1 SGHRS, CDR2 YFSETQ. CDR3 sequence (DNA): TGCGCCAGCAGTTCGACAGGGCCGAACACTGAAGCTTTCTTT. Its translation is CASSSTGPNTEAFF.

This chain links TRBV6-1 with TRBJ2-1, with 7 bases aligning to TRBD2. Germline V gene sequence: CDR1 MNHNS, CDR2 SASEGT. Germline trimming cut 2 bases from V and 7 bases from J; bases unmatched to any gene: 11. The CDR3 runs to 16 residues. CDR3 sequence: CASSERASGLGNEQFF. CDR3 bases: TGTGCCAGCAGTGAAAGGGCTAGCGGCCTAGGGAATGAGCAGTTCTTC.